In its sample, the clone carrying this T cell receptor (beta chain) was seen a few times. Its antigen remains unknown. This CDR3 is built from 13 residues. Trimming stripped 10 bases from V and 0 bases from J, with 12 bases between. Germline CDR1 MNHNS, CDR2 SASEGT. Primers: 60 Vbeta forward and 13 Jbeta reverse. Original analysis: In a later analysis, 75 million to 95 million unique TCR beta chains included roughly 11 million shared by two or more donors. Clones were read by immunoSEQ multiplex PCR, and TCRdb kept only the in-frame ones, dropping some. V, J and clone size reflect that table, while D and trimming were determined from the DNA. The sample has 130,000 to 150,000 clones, 60% to 80% seen once; the top ten hold 1.5% to 2%. The sample belongs to a study of cytomegalovirus exposure and HLA in healthy donors. The study sampled nominally healthy donors, though unrecorded immune exposures were likely.

General study points: V segments that were indistinguishable, TRBV6-2 and TRBV6-3 among them, were omitted from analysis. Researchers counted about 150 TCR beta chains as cytomegalovirus-associated.

Sequencing was performed on PBMCs. The source is a woman in her 30s in good health and CMV-seronegative. The chain recombines TRBV6-1 with TRBJ1-1, with D possibly matching TRBD1 (6 bases). The CDR3 nucleotides are TGTGCCACTAACAGGGCCATGAACACTGAAGCTTTCTTT. This translates into CATNRAMNTEAFF.